The 24 T cell receptor beta chains below all came from one sample that was sequenced in a study of vaccination effects on CD4 cells after COVID-19. TCRdb's copy holds only in-frame clones and misses some; the assay was immunoSEQ multiplex PCR. Here the sample spans tens of thousands of clones, roughly three quarters being singletons. These receptors are not linked to any known antigen. Before sequencing, viral peptide pools were used by the ViraFEST assay to expand antigen-specific CD4+ T cells. Following a 10-day culture, CD4+ T cells were purified. The person had PCR-confirmed SARS-CoV-2 infection between March and December 2020. Sequencing used CD4+ T cells from PBMCs cultured with SARS-CoV-2 spike peptides, obtained before COVID-19 vaccination. The receptors were gathered from a human donor who had a prior SARS-CoV-2 infection.

This sequence joins TRBV30 and TRBJ2-1; 14 bases align to TRBD2. This CDR3 spans 15 amino acids. V was clipped by 1 base and J by 12 bases; unmatched bases: 8. Germline CDR1 and CDR2: GTSNPN and SVGIG (reference sequence). The CDR3 sequence: CAWSGTSGGPLAQFF. The CDR3 DNA reads as TGTGCCTGGAGTGGGACTAGCGGGGGGCCTCTAGCGCAGTTCTTC.

By sample share, this clone is large. V is TRBV6-5 and J is TRBJ2-1, with TRBD2 matching over 7 bases. Unmatched junction bases numbered 7, after V lost 1 base and J lost 4 bases. Germline V gene data show CDR1 as MNHEY and CDR2 as SVGAGI. The CDR3 totals 16 residues. The CDR3 here is CASSYYSGTNYNEQFF. The CDR3 DNA reads as TGTGCCAGCAGTTACTATTCCGGGACTAATTACAATGAGCAGTTCTTC.

The chain uses TRBV6-5 and TRBJ1-5; TRBD1 might be the D (5 bases). Trimming took 7 bases from V and 1 from J, leaving 11 bases between them. Germline CDR1 reads MNHEY; CDR2 reads SVGAGI. The CDR3 is 14 residues long. The CDR3 bases are TGTGCCAGCACGAGACAGACAAGCAATCAGCCCCAGCATTTT. Amino acid sequence: CASTRQTSNQPQHF.

The chain is built from TRBV7-9 and TRBJ1-4, with 9 bases lining up with TRBD1. CDR1 SEHNR and CDR2 FQNEAQ come from the germline V gene (reference sequence). CDR3 size: 15 residues. V shed 2 bases, J shed 8 bases, and the junction held 6 bases outside the gene matches. The CDR3 sequence: CASSLSGTGNEKLFF. Written as DNA, the CDR3 is TGTGCCAGCAGCTTATCCGGGACAGGGAACGAAAAACTGTTTTTT.

The chain joins TRBV5-6 to TRBJ2-5, with a weak D call TRBD1 (5 bases). V was pared by 6 bases and J by 8 bases, with 23 bases between. Germline V gene data show CDR1 as SGHDT and CDR2 as YYEEEE. The CDR3 length is 15 residues. The CDR3 DNA reads as TGTGCCAGCAATAAACAATGGCAGGGTGGGGAAACCCAGTACTTC. This codes for CASNKQWQGGETQYF.

The CDR3 DNA sequence: TGTGCCAGCAGCGGTTACAGGGGGGGGACAGATACGCAGTATTTT. Protein product: CASSGYRGGTDTQYF. This chain uses TRBV9 with TRBJ2-3, with a possible D match to TRBD1 (8 bases). The germline CDR1 and CDR2 sequences are SGDLS and YYNGEE. CDR3 length equals 15 residues. V lost 3 bases to trimming and J lost 3 bases, with 14 bases between them. The variable domain in full, with the rest retrieved from reference TRBV9 and TRBJ2-3, is DSGVTQTPKHLITATGQRVTLRCSPRSGDLSVYWYQQSLDQGLQFLIQYYNGEERAKGNILERFSAQQFPDLHSELNLSSLELGDSALYFCASSGYRGGTDTQYFGPGTRLTVL.

The sample holds a few counts of this clone. The chain links TRBV5-1 to TRBJ2-2; no reliable D call. CDR1 SGHRS and CDR2 YFSETQ come from the germline V gene. V gave up 1 base and J gave up 3 bases, with 10 bases separating them. The CDR3 is 15 amino acids. The CDR3 loop is CASSLSVTYTGELFF. In DNA form, the CDR3 reads TGCGCCAGCAGCTTGAGCGTCACTTACACCGGGGAGCTGTTTTTT.

The CDR3 protein is CASSTTVEYGYTF. CDR3 sequence (DNA): TGTGCCAGCAGCACGACAGTCGAATATGGCTACACCTTC. The chain joins TRBV5-6 to TRBJ1-2, with a possible D match to TRBD1 (5 bases). V dropped 4 bases and J dropped 5 bases, with 12 bases sitting between them. This CDR3 comprises 13 residues. Germline CDR1 SGHDT, CDR2 YYEEEE.

J is TRBJ2-7 and V is TRBV4-3; 9 positions agree with TRBD1. V lost 1 base, J lost 6 bases, and 7 bases stayed unmatched. The CDR3 has 15 residues. The V gene's germline CDR1 is LGHNA and CDR2 YSLEER. DNA of the CDR3: TGCGCCAGCAGCCAAGCTGCGGGACAGGGACGCGAGCAGTACTTC. The encoded protein is CASSQAAGQGREQYF.

The V and J genes are TRBV12-3 or TRBV12-4 and TRBJ1-4; D not resolved. CDR3 size: 13 residues. Trimming shortened V by 1 base and J by 13 bases, and 13 bases separated the two germline ends. As DNA, the CDR3 is TGTGCCAGCAGTTTAGATGGGGTTCTAGGACTGTTTTTT. It yields the protein CASSLDGVLGLFF.

The CDR3 sequence: CASSEENRGGGYTF. The CDR3 DNA reads TGTGCCAGCAGTGAAGAAAACAGGGGAGGGGGCTACACCTTC. V and J are TRBV2 and TRBJ1-2; 7 positions match TRBD1. CDR1 and CDR2 from the germline V gene are SNHLY and FYNNEI. V gave up 1 base and J gave up 8 bases; unmatched junction bases: 7. This CDR3 region has 14 residues.

There are many counts of this clone. The chain carries TRBV27 and TRBJ2-7; D ambiguous. Trimming pared 3 bases from V and 0 bases from J, leaving 6 bases between. CDR1 is MNHEY and CDR2 is SMNVEV in the germline V gene (reference sequence). This CDR3 is 13 amino acids long. CDR3: CASSFSNSYEQYF. CDR3 coding DNA: TGTGCCAGCAGTTTTTCAAACTCCTACGAGCAGTACTTC.

The V call is TRBV7-3, the J call TRBJ2-5, with D maybe TRBD1 (5 bases). Trimming took off 4 bases at V and 3 bases at J, with 9 bases between the two ends. CDR1 is SGHTA, CDR2 FQGTGA, per germline. The CDR3 contains 13 residues. CDR3 DNA: TGTGCCAGCAGCTCAGGGTTGGAAGAGACCCAGTACTTC. As protein: CASSSGLEETQYF.

This chain uses TRBV11-3 with TRBJ1-2, with D tentatively TRBD1 (5 bases). This CDR3 has 14 amino acids. CDR1 and CDR2 (germline): SGHNT, YENEEA. V was cut by 4 bases and J by 4 bases, with 13 bases left in between. The CDR3 sequence is CASSSPGAAYGYTF. The CDR3 coding sequence is TGTGCCAGCAGCTCTCCCGGGGCAGCCTATGGCTACACCTTC.

A single count supports this clone. The gene calls are TRBV5-6 and TRBJ1-6, with a tentative D call TRBD1 (5 bases). Germline V lookup: CDR1 SGHDT, CDR2 YYEEEE. Trimming pared 2 bases from V and 5 bases from J, leaving 14 bases between. This CDR3 has 16 amino acids. The CDR3 nucleotides are TGTGCCAGCAGCTTAGGCCCGGGACGGCATAATTCACCCCTCCACTTT. Amino acids: CASSLGPGRHNSPLHF. Supplemented by reference TRBV5-6 and TRBJ1-6, the full variable domain reads DAGVTQSPTHLIKTRGQQVTLRCSPKSGHDTVSWYQQALGQGPQFIFQYYEEEERQRGNFPDRFSGHQFPNYSSELNVNALLLGDSALYLCASSLGPGRHNSPLHFGNGTRLTVT.

The V call is TRBV2, the J call TRBJ2-1, with TRBD2 matching over 7 bases. Looked up from germline, CDR1 is SNHLY and CDR2 is FYNNEI. V was clipped by 4 bases and J by 3 bases; unmatched bases: 12. The CDR3 extends over 17 amino acids. The CDR3 DNA reads TGTGCCAGCAGTGTCCTACCTAGGGAGGGTCTCTACAATGAGCAGTTCTTC. It specifies CASSVLPREGLYNEQFF.

The V and J genes are TRBV11-3 and TRBJ1-6; D is ambiguous. The CDR3 length is 14 residues. V gave up 4 bases and J gave up 4 bases, with 8 bases separating them. CDR1 SGHNT and CDR2 YENEEA come from the germline V gene. CDR3 sequence: CASSSDSYNSPLHF. CDR3 bases: TGTGCCAGCAGCTCGGACTCATATAATTCACCCCTCCACTTT. Full variable domain (outside the CDR3, taken from reference TRBV11-3 and TRBJ1-6): EAGVVQSPRYKIIEKKQPVAFWCNPISGHNTLYWYLQNLGQGPELLIRYENEEAVDDSQLPKDRFSAERLKGVDSTLKIQPAELGDSAVYLCASSSDSYNSPLHFGNGTRLTVT.

This chain connects TRBV6-2 or TRBV6-3 to TRBJ2-7; 9 bases are a match to TRBD1. The V gene's germline CDR1 is MNHEY and CDR2 SVGEGT. After removal of 5 bases from V and 2 bases from J, the junction contained 13 bases not matched to a gene. The CDR3 loop spans 17 amino acids. CDR3 loop: CASSTTTGQGQPYEQYF. The CDR3 bases are TGTGCCAGCAGTACAACTACGGGACAGGGACAGCCCTACGAGCAGTACTTC.

The count of this clone is one. The V gene is TRBV12-5, the J gene TRBJ2-5; TRBD2 agrees at 13 bases. Trimming took 5 bases from V and 0 from J; bases not matched to a gene: 9. This CDR3 is built from 18 residues. The germline V gene has CDR1 LGHNT and CDR2 FRNRAP. The chain's CDR3 is CASGPRTSGGQHQETQYF. The CDR3 coding sequence is TGTGCTAGTGGTCCGCGGACTAGCGGGGGCCAACACCAAGAGACCCAGTACTTC.

The chain couples TRBV5-1 to TRBJ1-3; TRBD1 agrees at 7 bases. The CDR3 is 15 amino acids. J lost 0 bases, V lost 4 bases, and 4 bases had no gene match. Germline V gives CDR1 SGHRS, CDR2 YFSETQ. CDR3 amino acids: CASSDREYSGNTIYF. The CDR3 region has the DNA TGCGCCAGCAGCGACAGGGAATACTCTGGAAACACCATATATTTT.

The CDR3 sequence is CASSPTVNEQFF. For the CDR3, the DNA is TGTGCCAGCTCACCGACAGTCAATGAGCAGTTCTTC. J is TRBJ2-1 and V is TRBV18; D might be TRBD1 (5 bases). This CDR3 spans 12 amino acids. Trimming removed 3 bases at V and 6 bases at J, with 6 bases between. Germline V lookup: CDR1 KGHSH, CDR2 LQKENI.

The chain combines TRBV7-2 with TRBJ2-1; 8 nucleotides align to TRBD2. The CDR3 sequence is 16 residues long. The trim removed 3 bases at V and 5 bases at J, leaving 9 bases unmatched. Germline loops: CDR1 SGHTA, CDR2 FQGNSA. Here the CDR3 reads CASSFIAGLVNNEQFF. CDR3 in DNA: TGTGCCAGCAGCTTTATAGCGGGACTAGTGAACAATGAGCAGTTCTTC. Drawing the rest from reference TRBV7-2 and TRBJ2-1, the complete variable domain is GAGVSQSPSNKVTEKGKDVELRCDPISGHTALYWYRQSLGQGLEFLIYFQGNSAPDKSGLPSDRFSAERTGGSVSTLTIQRTQQEDSAVYLCASSFIAGLVNNEQFFGPGTRLTVL.

This clone appeared once. The rearrangement links TRBV6-5 to TRBJ2-6; D uncertain. V dropped 6 bases and J dropped 2 bases, with 11 bases sitting between them. The CDR3 consists of 15 residues. From germline, CDR1 is MNHEY and CDR2 SVGAGI. DNA for the CDR3: TGTGCCAGCAGCTACGCAGCCACTGGGGCCAACGTCCTGACTTTC. Encoded protein: CASSYAATGANVLTF.

The rearrangement uses TRBV14 and TRBJ2-5, with D hard to call. The CDR3 has 17 amino acids. With 2 bases removed from V and 3 bases from J, the gap between germline ends came to 19 bases. Germline assignment: CDR1 SGHDN and CDR2 FVKESK. CDR3: CASSQRLGSASEETQYF. The CDR3 DNA is TGTGCCAGCAGCCAAAGATTAGGGTCGGCGTCAGAAGAGACCCAGTACTTC.